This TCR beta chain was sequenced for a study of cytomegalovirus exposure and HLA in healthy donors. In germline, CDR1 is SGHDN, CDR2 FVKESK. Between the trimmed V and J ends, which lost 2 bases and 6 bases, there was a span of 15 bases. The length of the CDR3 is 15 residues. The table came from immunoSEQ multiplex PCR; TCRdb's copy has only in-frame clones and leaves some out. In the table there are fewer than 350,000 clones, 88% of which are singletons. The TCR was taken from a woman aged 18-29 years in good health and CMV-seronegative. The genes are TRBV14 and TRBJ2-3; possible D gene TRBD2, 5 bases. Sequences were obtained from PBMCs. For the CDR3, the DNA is TGTGCCAGCAGCCAAAGTCTGTCCCGGGGTGATACGCAGTATTTT. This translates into CASSQSLSRGDTQYF. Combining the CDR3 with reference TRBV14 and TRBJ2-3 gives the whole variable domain EAGVTQFPSHSVIEKGQTVTLRCDPISGHDNLYWYRRVMGKEIKFLLHFVKESKQDESGMPNNRFLAERTGGTYSTLKVQPAELEDSGVYFCASSQSLSRGDTQYFGPGTRLTVL.